These T cell receptor beta chains were read from a single sample in a study of shared clonotypes between healthy human individuals. Measured with immunoSEQ multiplex PCR; TCRdb has only the in-frame clones, and not every one. The sample contains approximately 2,300,000 clones, 85% to 95% of which appear only once. Sequencing was carried out using naive CD4+ T cells from PBMCs. All receptors come from a man aged 18 to 29 in good health. Some clones in this sample may be carry-over from other donors' samples. The CDR3 runs from the conserved cysteine through the conserved F or W. The D gene is left open where the match is weak.

cdr3_length: 15; j_call: TRBJ1-2; d_call: -; v_call: TRBV9; cdr3_nt: TGTGCCAGCAGCGTAGACCTGACGTTAACTTATGGCTACACCTTC; cdr3_aa: CASSVDLTLTYGYTF
cdr3_length: 15; j_call: TRBJ2-7; d_call: -; v_call: TRBV4-3; cdr3_nt: TGCGCCAGCAGTCCACGAACAGGATTCACCTACGAGCAGTACTTC; cdr3_aa: CASSPRTGFTYEQYF
cdr3_length: 15; j_call: TRBJ2-1; d_call: TRBD1; v_call: TRBV5-4; cdr3_nt: TGTGCCAGCAGCTTGGGACAGGGTATCGACAATGAGCAGTTCTTC; cdr3_aa: CASSLGQGIDNEQFF
cdr3_length: 13; j_call: TRBJ2-7; d_call: -; v_call: TRBV7-3; cdr3_nt: TGTGCCAGCAGCTTAAGCCTAGCCAGCGAGCAGTACTTC; cdr3_aa: CASSLSLASEQYF
cdr3_length: 16; j_call: TRBJ2-1; d_call: TRBD2; v_call: TRBV6-5; cdr3_nt: TGTGCCAGCAGTTACAGAACTAGCGGGAGGGCGGGTGAGCAGTTCTTC; cdr3_aa: CASSYRTSGRAGEQFF
cdr3_length: 14; j_call: TRBJ2-7; d_call: -; v_call: TRBV7-2; cdr3_nt: TGTGCCAGCAGCTTAGCCCGGCCCTCCTACGAGCAGTACTTC; cdr3_aa: CASSLARPSYEQYF
cdr3_length: 15; j_call: TRBJ1-1; d_call: -; v_call: TRBV4-2; cdr3_nt: TGTGCCAGCAGCCAAGAGGAGACCCTTAGTGGAAAGGCTTTCTTT; cdr3_aa: CASSQEETLSGKAFF
cdr3_length: 13; j_call: TRBJ1-2; d_call: -; v_call: TRBV11-1; cdr3_nt: TGTGCCAGCAGCCCCCAAGAGGACTATGGCTACACCTTC; cdr3_aa: CASSPQEDYGYTF
cdr3_length: 16; j_call: TRBJ2-3; d_call: TRBD2; v_call: TRBV5-6; cdr3_nt: TGTGCCAGCAGCTCTCTAGCGGGGCCTAGCACAGATACGCAGTATTTT; cdr3_aa: CASSSLAGPSTDTQYF
cdr3_length: 16; j_call: TRBJ1-2; d_call: -; v_call: TRBV5-4; cdr3_nt: TGTGCCAGCACCCCTGGGGGTTCCAGGAAAGGGTATGGCTACACCTTC; cdr3_aa: CASTPGGSRKGYGYTF
cdr3_length: 14; j_call: TRBJ1-4; d_call: -; v_call: TRBV6-6; cdr3_nt: TGTGCCAGCAGTTACCGGGGCCCTAATGAAAAACTGTTTTTT; cdr3_aa: CASSYRGPNEKLFF
cdr3_length: 17; j_call: TRBJ2-2; d_call: -; v_call: TRBV5-1; cdr3_nt: TGCGCCAGCAGCCCAACTCTGAATGCGGGGAGCACCGGGGAGCTGTTTTTT; cdr3_aa: CASSPTLNAGSTGELFF
cdr3_length: 12; j_call: TRBJ1-2; d_call: TRBD1; v_call: TRBV7-2; cdr3_nt: TGTGCCAGCGGACCTAGACAGGGCGGCTACACCTTC; cdr3_aa: CASGPRQGGYTF
cdr3_length: 15; j_call: TRBJ2-2; d_call: -; v_call: TRBV5-6; cdr3_nt: TGTGCCAGCAGTCCCGGGACACTGAACACCGGGGAGCTGTTTTTT; cdr3_aa: CASSPGTLNTGELFF
cdr3_length: 14; j_call: TRBJ2-7; d_call: -; v_call: TRBV11-1; cdr3_nt: TGTGCCAGCAGCTCCTCCCGGGACGGCGACGAGCAGTACTTC; cdr3_aa: CASSSSRDGDEQYF
cdr3_length: 15; j_call: TRBJ2-1; d_call: -; v_call: TRBV7-3; cdr3_nt: TGTGCCAGCAGCTTAGATGCGGGGGCGTACAATGAGCAGTTCTTC; cdr3_aa: CASSLDAGAYNEQFF